These 26 T cell receptor beta chains originate from one sample sequenced in a study of T-cell reconstitution after alpha-beta-depleted transplantation in children. As it was prepared, the TCRbeta library received unique molecular identifiers. TCRdb passed the PCR reads through MiXCR, listing each CDR3 protein once. The sample yields fewer than 550,000 distinct CDR3 sequences, over 10% seen once. The starting material was PBMCs, mostly from graft donor cells, obtained 180 days after TCRalphabeta/CD19-depleted stem cell transplant. Every receptor here comes from a female patient between 2 and 10 years old who had a stem cell transplant for aplastic anemia, so the T cells may come from the graft donor.

This clonotype was observed many times. This chain links TRBV12-3 or TRBV12-4 with TRBJ2-1; TRBD2 aligns across 7 bases. V trimming: 3 bases; J trimming: 4 bases; junction bases outside the gene matches: 6. The CDR3 consists of 15 residues. CDR3 sequence reads: CASSFGRESYNEQFF. In DNA form, the CDR3 reads TGTGCCAGCAGTTTTGGGCGGGAGTCTTACAATGAGCAGTTCTTC.

This clonotype was observed many times. CDR3: CATSGTAAGYNEQFF. The CDR3 nucleotides are TGTGCCACCAGTGGGACGGCGGCAGGGTACAATGAGCAGTTCTTC. The V and J genes are TRBV24-1 and TRBJ2-1, with D possibly matching TRBD1 (5 bases). The CDR3 is made up of 15 amino acids. Per the germline V gene, CDR1 is KGHDR and CDR2 is SFDVKD. V gave up 5 bases and J gave up 4 bases, with 14 bases separating them.

This clonotype has more than one count but fewer than ten. The chain recombines TRBV4-3 with TRBJ2-7; a weak D match, TRBD1 (5 bases). Germline values: CDR1 LGHNA, CDR2 YSLEER. The germline V and J ends were trimmed by 1 base and 7 bases, with 14 bases remaining between them. CDR3 size: 14 residues. The CDR3 sequence is CASSQVTQGGEQYF. The CDR3 DNA is TGCGCCAGCAGCCAAGTTACTCAGGGTGGGGAGCAGTACTTC.

This clonotype was seen repeatedly, ten times or more. This chain connects TRBV20-1 to TRBJ1-2, with D possibly being TRBD1 (6 bases). Per germline, CDR1 DFQATT and CDR2 SNEGSKA (reference sequence). The CDR3 sequence is 16 residues long. V shed 2 bases and J shed 3 bases, with 19 bases lying between them. The CDR3: CSARSQPRTAHYGYTF. The CDR3 bases are TGCAGTGCTAGAAGCCAGCCAAGGACAGCGCACTATGGCTACACCTTC.

The chain joins TRBV7-2 to TRBJ2-1; 9 nucleotides align to TRBD2. CDR1 is SGHTA and CDR2 is FQGNSA in the germline V gene. J was trimmed by 5 bases and V by 1 base; bases with no gene match: 6. There are 16 residues in the CDR3. Written as DNA, the CDR3 is TGTGCCAGCAGCTTAGTGGCTAGCGGGACCAACAATGAGCAGTTCTTC. The encoded protein is CASSLVASGTNNEQFF.

This clonotype has a handful of counts. The chain employs TRBV27 and TRBJ2-1; D is possibly TRBD1 (6 bases). Germline V gene sequence: CDR1 MNHEY, CDR2 SMNVEV (reference sequence). V lost 5 bases and J lost 3, with 14 bases in between. This CDR3 region has 15 residues. In DNA form, the CDR3 reads TGTGCCAGCAGTACAGGGACAAGGGGCTACAATGAGCAGTTCTTC. Amino acid sequence: CASSTGTRGYNEQFF.

The CDR3 DNA reads as TGTGCCACCAGTGCGAGTACCTACAATGAGCAGTTCTTC. It is translated as CATSASTYNEQFF. The genes are TRBV24-1 and TRBJ2-1; no clear D gene. The CDR3 is 13 residues long. V was shortened by 5 bases and J by 2 bases, with 6 bases between the two germline ends. CDR1 KGHDR and CDR2 SFDVKD come from the germline V gene.

The rearrangement links TRBV7-2 to TRBJ2-5, with D possibly matching TRBD1 (6 bases). The CDR3 covers 14 residues. V was cut by 3 bases and J by 2 bases, with 10 bases left in between. CDR1 and CDR2 from the germline V gene are SGHTA and FQGNSA. The DNA of the CDR3 is TGTGCCAGCAGCTTCCAGGGGCTACAAGAGACCCAGTACTTC. Its protein is CASSFQGLQETQYF. The full variable domain, its missing parts supplied by reference TRBV7-2 and TRBJ2-5, is GAGVSQSPSNKVTEKGKDVELRCDPISGHTALYWYRQSLGQGLEFLIYFQGNSAPDKSGLPSDRFSAERTGGSVSTLTIQRTQQEDSAVYLCASSFQGLQETQYFGPGTRLLVL.

The sample holds many counts of this clonotype. This sequence joins TRBV10-3 and TRBJ2-2; TRBD1 aligns across 7 bases. The CDR3 loop spans 14 amino acids. Germline V gives CDR1 ENHRY, CDR2 SYGVKD. Trimming at V came to 10 bases and at J to 6 bases, leaving 11 bases not matched to a gene. DNA of the CDR3: TGTGCCACCTCTGCCATAACAGGGGCCGGGGAGCTGTTTTTT. This codes for CATSAITGAGELFF.

This clonotype was recorded a few times. The chain is built from TRBV5-6 and TRBJ2-7, with 12 positions matching TRBD2. Looked up from germline, CDR1 is SGHDT and CDR2 is YYEEEE. After removal of 4 bases from V and 6 bases from J, the junction contained 8 bases not matched to a gene. This CDR3 spans 15 amino acids. Here the CDR3 DNA reads TGTGCCAGCAGCCTGACTAGCGGGAGAGTGGGCGAGCAGTACGTC. It specifies CASSLTSGRVGEQYV.

This clonotype appeared many times. V usage is TRBV5-1 and J usage is TRBJ2-5; perhaps TRBD1 as D (5 bases). The CDR3 length is 14 residues. V lost 0 bases to trimming and J lost 5 bases, with 11 bases between them. Germline CDR1 is SGHRS and CDR2 is YFSETQ. This CDR3 reads CASSLGAGLETQYF. The CDR3 DNA sequence: TGCGCCAGCAGCTTGGGGGCAGGGTTGGAGACCCAGTACTTC.

At least ten counts were recorded for this clonotype. The chain is built from TRBV28 and TRBJ2-3, with 7 bases fitting TRBD2. Germline CDR1 is MDHEN and CDR2 is SYDVKM. The CDR3 runs 20 residues. V lost 5 bases, J lost 5 bases, and 25 bases stayed unmatched. As DNA, the CDR3 is TGTGCCAGCAGTCACCGATGTCCCGCTAATACTAGCGATGCAAGAGATACGCAGTATTTT. Amino acids: CASSHRCPANTSDARDTQYF.

This clonotype has only a few counts. The chain uses TRBV29-1 and TRBJ2-1, with D maybe TRBD1 (5 bases). The CDR3 consists of 14 residues. Germline CDR1 and CDR2: SQVTM and ANQGSEA. Trimming removed 3 bases at V and 4 bases at J, with 13 bases between. The CDR3 DNA sequence: TGCAGCGTTGATGCGCTCTCAGGGTACAATGAGCAGTTCTTC. This encodes CSVDALSGYNEQFF.

The rearrangement uses TRBV12-3 or TRBV12-4 and TRBJ2-7, with D unclear. The CDR3 has 12 residues. Trimming removed 5 bases at V and 4 bases at J, with 9 bases between. The CDR3 region has the DNA TGTGCCAGCAGTAGATCACCTTACGAGCAGTACTTC. Translating gives CASSRSPYEQYF.

V gene TRBV5-1 combines with J gene TRBJ1-1; 8 bases are a match to TRBD1. This CDR3 has 15 residues. V lost 4 bases, J lost 3 bases, and 8 bases stayed unmatched. The V gene's germline CDR1 is SGHRS and CDR2 YFSETQ. In nucleotides, the CDR3 is TGCGCCAGCAGCCCCAGGGGGCGGTCTGACACTGAAGCTTTCTTT. Translating it yields CASSPRGRSDTEAFF.

The chain couples TRBV28 to TRBJ2-1; D possibly corresponds to TRBD2 (6 bases). Germline assignment: CDR1 MDHEN and CDR2 SYDVKM. Trimming stripped 11 bases from V and 5 bases from J, with 22 bases between. This CDR3 region has 15 residues. The CDR3 here is CAHKRSGSGHNEQFF. The DNA of the CDR3 is TGTGCCCATAAGCGTTCCGGGAGCGGCCACAATGAGCAGTTCTTC.

The chain is built from TRBV6-1 and TRBJ2-3; weak D call: TRBD2 (6 bases). CDR3 length: 14 residues. Germline lookup yields CDR1 MNHNS and CDR2 SASEGT. V was trimmed by 3 bases and J by 3 bases, leaving 10 bases between them. The CDR3 protein is CASSDQLATDTQYF. The CDR3 region has the DNA TGTGCCAGCAGTGACCAACTAGCAACAGATACGCAGTATTTT.

The chain couples TRBV28 to TRBJ1-6; D may be TRBD1 (6 bases). The CDR3 sequence is 12 residues long. Germline-derived CDR1 and CDR2 are MDHEN and SYDVKM. V dropped 8 bases and J dropped 10 bases, with 12 bases sitting between them. The CDR3 DNA is TGTGCCAGCCTTAGGGGGTACTCACCCCTCCACTTT. This translates into CASLRGYSPLHF.

This clonotype was detected many times. The rearrangement joins TRBV5-1 to TRBJ2-1, with 10 bases fitting TRBD2. This CDR3 has 18 residues. Germline CDR1 SGHRS, CDR2 YFSETQ. V gave up 1 base and J gave up 0 bases; unmatched junction bases: 7. CDR3 sequence reads: CASSLILAGLSSYNEQFF. DNA of the CDR3: TGCGCCAGCAGCTTGATACTAGCGGGACTGAGCTCCTACAATGAGCAGTTCTTC. The full variable domain, rest sourced from reference TRBV5-1 and TRBJ2-1, is KAGVTQTPRYLIKTRGQQVTLSCSPISGHRSVSWYQQTPGQGLQFLFEYFSETQRNKGNFPGRFSGRQFSNSRSEMNVSTLELGDSALYLCASSLILAGLSSYNEQFFGPGTRLTVL.

The chain recombines TRBV21-1 with TRBJ2-2; TRBD2, as called in the table, went unchecked against the DNA. TRBV21-1 corresponds to a pseudogene. This CDR3 region has 15 residues. In DNA, the CDR3 is TGTGCCAGCAGCAAAGGCGGGCCTCACACCGGGGAGCTGTTTTTT. Amino acids: CASSKGGPHTGELFF.

This chain joins TRBV20-1 and TRBJ2-1; D call uncertain. The V end lost 3 bases, the J end lost 8 bases, and 11 bases lay between the germline ends. The CDR3 totals 12 residues. Germline V CDR1 and CDR2: DFQATT, SNEGSKA (reference sequence). The CDR3 protein is CSARFVAHEQFF. CDR3 DNA sequence: TGCAGTGCTAGGTTCGTAGCCCATGAGCAGTTCTTC.

This chain uses TRBV2 with TRBJ2-7, with D possibly being TRBD1 or TRBD2 (6 bases each). CDR1 and CDR2 from the germline V gene are SNHLY and FYNNEI. The CDR3 has 16 residues. V dropped 6 bases and J dropped 4 bases, with 22 bases sitting between them. The CDR3 reads CASRLGGDGYGYEQYV. The CDR3 DNA is TGTGCCAGCAGGTTGGGGGGCGACGGGTATGGATACGAGCAGTACGTC.

This clonotype has more than one count but fewer than ten. The rearrangement joins TRBV5-6 to TRBJ2-7, with D perhaps TRBD1 or TRBD2 (5 bases each). The V and J ends lost 6 bases and 5 bases respectively, with 18 bases between them. Germline V gene data show CDR1 as SGHDT and CDR2 as YYEEEE. The CDR3 has 14 amino acids. CDR3 nucleotides: TGTGCCAGCACGTCCCGGGACGGGGACGACGAGCAGTACTTC. Encoded protein: CASTSRDGDDEQYF.

The chain uses TRBV7-9 and TRBJ2-1; 7 bases agree with TRBD2. Losses at the gene ends were 8 bases for V and 4 bases for J; bases not matched to a gene: 8. Germline V lookup: CDR1 SEHNR, CDR2 FQNEAQ (reference sequence). There are 14 residues in the CDR3. The CDR3 is CASHTSEHYNEQFF. CDR3 in DNA: TGTGCCAGCCATACTAGCGAACATTACAATGAGCAGTTCTTC.

The genes are TRBV15 and TRBJ1-1; D is ambiguous. CDR1 and CDR2 (germline): LNHNV, YYDKDF (reference sequence). Trimming removed 3 bases from V and 1 base from J, with 6 bases in between. This CDR3 is built from 13 residues. The CDR3 sequence is CATSRGGNTEAFF. As DNA, the CDR3 is TGTGCCACCAGCAGGGGCGGGAACACTGAAGCTTTCTTT.

This clonotype came up a few times. CDR3: CASSIDRGLAPSYNEQFF. The CDR3 DNA follows: TGTGCCAGTAGTATAGATAGGGGGCTAGCGCCATCCTACAATGAGCAGTTCTTC. The V call is TRBV19, the J call TRBJ2-1; TRBD1 is a possible D gene (7 bases). V was trimmed by 0 bases and J by 1 base, leaving 16 bases between them. Germline V CDR1 and CDR2: LNHDA, SQIVND (reference sequence). This CDR3 is built from 18 residues.